The 2 T cell receptor beta chains below all came from one sample that was sequenced in a study of beta chain features in type 1 diabetes. All of the isolated RNA was reverse transcribed, so expressed TCRB transcripts were sequenced. The protocol was immunoSEQ multiplex PCR, while the TCRdb copy is restricted to in-frame clones and leaves out a portion. This sample yields a few hundred thousand clones, of which approximately 30% are seen a single time; 0.06% to 0.07% belongs to the top ten. Sequencing used naive CD4+ T cells from blood. The receptors were gathered from a man aged 18-30 years in good health.

The CDR3 here is CASSLDRGYYNEQFF. CDR3 sequence (DNA): TGTGCCAGCAGCTTAGACAGGGGTTATTACAATGAGCAGTTCTTC. V and J are TRBV7-2 and TRBJ2-1; 7 bases map to TRBD1. With V trimmed by 1 base and J by 4 bases, 4 bases remained unmatched. The CDR3 has 15 amino acids. Per germline, CDR1 SGHTA and CDR2 FQGNSA. The full variable domain, in which reference TRBV7-2 and TRBJ2-1 provide the parts outside the CDR3, is GAGVSQSPSNKVTEKGKDVELRCDPISGHTALYWYRQSLGQGLEFLIYFQGNSAPDKSGLPSDRFSAERTGGSVSTLTIQRTQQEDSAVYLCASSLDRGYYNEQFFGPGTRLTVL.

A few counts support this clone. The CDR3 loop reads CSVRTSRVSYNEQFF. DNA of the CDR3: TGCAGCGTTCGGACTAGTCGGGTCTCCTACAATGAGCAGTTCTTC. The chain employs TRBV29-1 and TRBJ2-1, with 7 positions matching TRBD2. CDR1 and CDR2 from the germline V gene are SQVTM and ANQGSEA. The V segment lost 5 bases and the J segment 0 bases; nucleotides outside the gene matches: 7. CDR3 length equals 15 residues.